This is a list of T cell receptor beta chains from one sample in a study of control samples from healthy donors and cancer patients. TCRdb's copy holds only in-frame clones and misses some; the assay was immunoSEQ multiplex PCR. The repertoire has about 150,000 clones, approximately 93% of them found once; the top ten carry 2% to 2.5%. The sample taken for sequencing was blood. The receptor source for this set is a man aged 45-65 years in good health. The conserved cysteine and the conserved F or W are not part of the CDR3 here. Rows give clone size only sometimes, using once, few, many, or a class for an expanded clone.

clone_size v_call cdr3_aa
once TRBV6-2/TRBV6-3 ASSWRTGYNEQF
- TRBV7-2 ASSTRQGIIYEQY
- TRBV10-3 AISSGTISLIEQF
- TRBV2 ASSLGDRATYEQY
- TRBV2 ASSRQGINEKLF
- TRBV28 ASSRPGRVYGYT
- TRBV27 ASSFLGTGGKWGYT
- TRBV25-1 ASRAGGAQY
- TRBV14 ASSQGVPPYEQY
- TRBV9 ASSLETSGTGELF
once TRBV9 ASSVGGLAGVSQY
once TRBV7-9 ASRLDPSTVQY
- TRBV19 ASSIGGTVGYGYT
- TRBV28 ASRYLDSSYEQY
- TRBV27 ASSIRGLTEAF
- TRBV3-1/TRBV3-2 ASSPRRGAYNEQF
- TRBV9 ASSGGPGGLYNEQF
- TRBV3-1/TRBV3-2 ASSQPGTSGSTDTQY
- TRBV11-2 ASSFTSGMSDTQY
- TRBV7-9 ASSLISAGVDYGYT
- TRBV5-6 ASKRPGLSNTGELF
- TRBV3-1/TRBV3-2 ASSLGTGNSPLH
- TRBV18 ASSPSFDRGRGGYT
- TRBV11-2 ASSLREPGANVLT
- TRBV4-1 ASSQGLQGQETQY
- TRBV9 ASSVAAGWETQY
- TRBV6-1 ASREQRRLSNQPQH
- TRBV4-2 ASSSVREGGGETQY
- TRBV28 ASSLYPGEQF
- TRBV11-2 ASSLEVIPSYNEQF
- TRBV6-5 ASRTGGGYSPLH
- TRBV7-8 ARTSYGYT
- TRBV7-8 ASSSLAGGPEETQY
- TRBV18 ASSPSGQGGSDGYT
- TRBV6-4 ASSKLVGTGELF
- TRBV2 ASSGGQGVGELF
- TRBV29-1 SARTQGYFTDTQY
- TRBV7-8 ASSPLRLAGPYNEQF
- TRBV5-4 ASRRGGDGANVLT
- TRBV27 ASGLARWGFNYGYT
- TRBV3-1/TRBV3-2 ASSQFSGTYEQY
- TRBV11-2 ASSWADPAWYEQY
few TRBV6-5 ASSYSQGNEKLF
- TRBV27 ASSLSGLARTGELF
- TRBV5-1 ASSPGLVSYEQY
- TRBV10-3 AIFGQESSGANVLT
- TRBV28 ASMGSGRASYEQY
- TRBV5-1 ASSLVPSGGGTDTQY
- TRBV5-1 ASSRRQPDTQY
once TRBV27 ASRPLADLTNEQF
- TRBV7-9 ASSASGANVLT
- TRBV2 ASFDRGRGAKNIQY
- TRBV3-1/TRBV3-2 ASSPEERELYNEQF
- TRBV20-1 SASQPRQGTREKLF
- TRBV6-1 ASSEPGETKNIQY
- TRBV5-8 ASSRDFGYT
- TRBV19 ASSSGSGGETQY
- TRBV5-1 ASSPGTLDSNQPQH
- TRBV15 ATSRETNQPQH